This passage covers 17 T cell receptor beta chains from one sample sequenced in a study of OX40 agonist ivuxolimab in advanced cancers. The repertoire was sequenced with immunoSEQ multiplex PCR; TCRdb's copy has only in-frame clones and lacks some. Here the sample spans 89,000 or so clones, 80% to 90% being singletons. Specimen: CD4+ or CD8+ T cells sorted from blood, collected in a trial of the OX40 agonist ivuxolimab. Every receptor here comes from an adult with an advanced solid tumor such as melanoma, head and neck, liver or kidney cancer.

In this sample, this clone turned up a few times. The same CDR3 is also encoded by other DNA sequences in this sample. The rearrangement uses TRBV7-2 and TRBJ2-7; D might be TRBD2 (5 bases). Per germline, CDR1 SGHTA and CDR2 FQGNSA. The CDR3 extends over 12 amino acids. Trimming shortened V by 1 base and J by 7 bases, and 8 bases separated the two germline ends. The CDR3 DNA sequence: TGTGCCAGCAGCTTAGACCGGAGGGAGCAGTACTTC. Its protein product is CASSLDRREQYF.

The CDR3 DNA reads as TGTGCCAGCAGTGAACGGCGCACCTCCTACAATGAGCAGTTCTTC. This sequence encodes CASSERRTSYNEQFF. This chain joins TRBV6-1 and TRBJ2-1; no reliable D call. This CDR3 has 15 amino acids. The V end lost 2 bases, the J end lost 0 bases, and 8 bases lay between the germline ends. Germline CDR1 is MNHNS and CDR2 is SASEGT.

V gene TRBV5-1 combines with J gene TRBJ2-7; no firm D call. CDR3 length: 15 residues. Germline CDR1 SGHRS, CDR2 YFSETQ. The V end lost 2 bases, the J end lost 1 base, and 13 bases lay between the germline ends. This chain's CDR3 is CASSLGQQRSYEQYF. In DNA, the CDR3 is TGCGCCAGCAGCTTAGGTCAGCAGCGATCCTACGAGCAGTACTTC.

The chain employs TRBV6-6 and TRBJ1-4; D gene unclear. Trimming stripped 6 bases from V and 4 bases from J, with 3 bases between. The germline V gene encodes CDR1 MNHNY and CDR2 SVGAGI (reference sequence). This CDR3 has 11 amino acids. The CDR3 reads CASSLNEKLFF. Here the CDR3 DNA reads TGTGCCAGCAGCCTTAATGAAAAACTGTTTTTT.

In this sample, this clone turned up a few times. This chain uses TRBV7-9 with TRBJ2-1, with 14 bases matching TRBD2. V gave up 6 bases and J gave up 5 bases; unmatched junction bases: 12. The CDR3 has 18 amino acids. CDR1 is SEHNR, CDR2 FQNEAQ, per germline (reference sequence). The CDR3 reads CASRRTGTSGSPNNEQFF. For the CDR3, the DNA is TGTGCCAGCAGACGAACCGGGACTAGCGGGAGCCCGAACAATGAGCAGTTCTTC. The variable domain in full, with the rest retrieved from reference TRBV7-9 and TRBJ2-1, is DTGVSQNPRHKITKRGQNVTFRCDPISEHNRLYWYRQTLGQGPEFLTYFQNEAQLEKSRLLSDRFSAERPKGSFSTLEIQRTEQGDSAMYLCASRRTGTSGSPNNEQFFGPGTRLTVL.

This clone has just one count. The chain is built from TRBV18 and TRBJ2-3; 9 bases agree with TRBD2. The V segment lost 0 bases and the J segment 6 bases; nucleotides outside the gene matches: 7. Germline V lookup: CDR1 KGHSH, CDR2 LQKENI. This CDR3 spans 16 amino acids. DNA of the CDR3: TGTGCCAGCTCACCACCCGGGAGTAGCGGGAGTGATACGCAGTATTTT. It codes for CASSPPGSSGSDTQYF.

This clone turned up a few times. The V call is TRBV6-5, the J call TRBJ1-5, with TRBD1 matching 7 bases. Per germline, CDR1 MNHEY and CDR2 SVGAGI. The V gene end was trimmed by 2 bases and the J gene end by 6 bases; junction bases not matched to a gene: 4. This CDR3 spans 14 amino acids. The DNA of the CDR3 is TGTGCCAGCAGTTACGACAGGGAATTTCAGCCCCAGCATTTT. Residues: CASSYDREFQPQHF.

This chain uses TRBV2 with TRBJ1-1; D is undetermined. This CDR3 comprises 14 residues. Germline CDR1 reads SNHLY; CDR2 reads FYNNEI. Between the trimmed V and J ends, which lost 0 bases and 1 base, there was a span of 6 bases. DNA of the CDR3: TGTGCCAGCAGTGAAGCCGGACCGAACACTGAAGCTTTCTTT. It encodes CASSEAGPNTEAFF.

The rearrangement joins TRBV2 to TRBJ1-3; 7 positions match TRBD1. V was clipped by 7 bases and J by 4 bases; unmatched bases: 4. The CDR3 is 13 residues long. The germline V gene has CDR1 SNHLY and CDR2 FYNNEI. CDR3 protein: CASNRGLGNTIYF. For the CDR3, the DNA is TGTGCCAGCAACAGGGGTCTCGGAAACACCATATATTTT.

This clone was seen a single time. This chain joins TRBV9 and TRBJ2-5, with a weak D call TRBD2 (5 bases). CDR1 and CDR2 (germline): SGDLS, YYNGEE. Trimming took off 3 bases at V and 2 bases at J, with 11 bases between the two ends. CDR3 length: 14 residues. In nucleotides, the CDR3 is TGTGCCAGCAGCGCCGCGGGTGGTCAAGAGACCCAGTACTTC. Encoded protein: CASSAAGGQETQYF.

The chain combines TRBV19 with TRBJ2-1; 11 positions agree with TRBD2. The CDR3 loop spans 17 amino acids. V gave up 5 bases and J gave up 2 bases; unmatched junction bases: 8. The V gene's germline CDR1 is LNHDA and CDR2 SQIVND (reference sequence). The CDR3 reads CASSDLTSGVTYNEQFF. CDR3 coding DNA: TGTGCCAGTAGTGATTTGACTAGCGGGGTAACCTACAATGAGCAGTTCTTC.

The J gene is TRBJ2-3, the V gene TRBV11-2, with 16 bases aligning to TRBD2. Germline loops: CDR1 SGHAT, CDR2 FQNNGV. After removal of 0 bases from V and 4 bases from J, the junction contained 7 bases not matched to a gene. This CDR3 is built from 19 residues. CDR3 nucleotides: TGTGCCAGCAGCTTAGACGGGACTAGCGGGAGGGCCATCGCAGATACGCAGTATTTT. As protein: CASSLDGTSGRAIADTQYF.

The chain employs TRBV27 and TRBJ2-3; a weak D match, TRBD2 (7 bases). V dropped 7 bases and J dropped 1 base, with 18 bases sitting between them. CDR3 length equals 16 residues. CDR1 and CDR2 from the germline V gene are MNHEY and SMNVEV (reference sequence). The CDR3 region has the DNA TGTGCCAGCACCTTAAGGGGAGGGGGAGGCACAGATACGCAGTATTTT. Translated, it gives CASTLRGGGGTDTQYF.

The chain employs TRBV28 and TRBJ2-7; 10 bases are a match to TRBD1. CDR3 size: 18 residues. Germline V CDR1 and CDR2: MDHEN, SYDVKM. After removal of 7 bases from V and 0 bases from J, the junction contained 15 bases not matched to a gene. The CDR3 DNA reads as TGTGCCAGCATCAACGGGGGACAGGGGATCTTGAGCTCCTACGAGCAGTACTTC. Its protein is CASINGGQGILSSYEQYF. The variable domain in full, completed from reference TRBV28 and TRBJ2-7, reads DVKVTQSSRYLVKRTGEKVFLECVQDMDHENMFWYRQDPGLGLRLIYFSYDVKMKEKGDIPEGYSVSREKKERFSLILESASTNQTSMYLCASINGGQGILSSYEQYFGPGTRLTVT.

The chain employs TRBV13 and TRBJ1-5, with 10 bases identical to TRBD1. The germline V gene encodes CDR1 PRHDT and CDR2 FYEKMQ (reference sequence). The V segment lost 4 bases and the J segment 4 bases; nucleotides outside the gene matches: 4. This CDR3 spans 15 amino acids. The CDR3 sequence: CASSSRTGGNQPQHF. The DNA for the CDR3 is TGTGCCAGCAGCTCCAGGACAGGGGGGAATCAGCCCCAGCATTTT.

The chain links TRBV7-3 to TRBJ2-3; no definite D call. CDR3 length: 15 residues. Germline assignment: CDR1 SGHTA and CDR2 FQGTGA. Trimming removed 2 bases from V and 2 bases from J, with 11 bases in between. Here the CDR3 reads CASSLFGGNTDTQYF. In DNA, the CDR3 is TGTGCCAGCAGCTTATTTGGTGGAAACACAGATACGCAGTATTTT.

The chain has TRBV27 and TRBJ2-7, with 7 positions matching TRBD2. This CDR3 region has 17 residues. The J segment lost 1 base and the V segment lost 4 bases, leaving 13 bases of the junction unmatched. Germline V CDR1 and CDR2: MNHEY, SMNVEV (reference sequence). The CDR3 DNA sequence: TGTGCCAGCAGTTCCTCCCCGGGGGGAGAAAGATCCTACGAGCAGTACTTC. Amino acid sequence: CASSSSPGGERSYEQYF.